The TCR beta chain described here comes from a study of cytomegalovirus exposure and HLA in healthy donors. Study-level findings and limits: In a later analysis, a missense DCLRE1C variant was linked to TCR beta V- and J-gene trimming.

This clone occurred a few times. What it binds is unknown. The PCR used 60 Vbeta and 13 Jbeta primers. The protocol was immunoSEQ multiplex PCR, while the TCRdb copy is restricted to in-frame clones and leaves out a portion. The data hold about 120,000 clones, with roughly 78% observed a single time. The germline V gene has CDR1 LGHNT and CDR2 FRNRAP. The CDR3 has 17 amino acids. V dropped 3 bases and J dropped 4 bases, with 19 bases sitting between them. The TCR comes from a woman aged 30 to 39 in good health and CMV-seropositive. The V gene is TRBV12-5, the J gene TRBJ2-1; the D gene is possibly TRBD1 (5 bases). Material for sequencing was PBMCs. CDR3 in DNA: TGTGCTAGTGGTTTCCCCCGATTGGGCAGGACATACAATGAGCAGTTCTTC. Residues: CASGFPRLGRTYNEQFF.